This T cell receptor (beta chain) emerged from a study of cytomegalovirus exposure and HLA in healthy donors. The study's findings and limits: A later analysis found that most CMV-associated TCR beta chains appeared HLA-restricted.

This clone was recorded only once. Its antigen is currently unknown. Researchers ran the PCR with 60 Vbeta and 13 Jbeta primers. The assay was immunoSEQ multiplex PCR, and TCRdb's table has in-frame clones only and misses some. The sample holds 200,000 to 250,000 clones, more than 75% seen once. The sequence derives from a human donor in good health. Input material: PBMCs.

The CDR3 DNA reads as TGTGCCAGCAGCTTGGAGCTCCAAGAGACCCAGTACTTC. Its protein product is CASSLELQETQYF. The chain carries TRBV11-2 and TRBJ2-5; D not certain. The CDR3 contains 13 residues. Germline lookup yields CDR1 SGHAT and CDR2 FQNNGV. V was trimmed by 3 bases and J by 1 base, leaving 6 bases between them.